Sequencing of this T cell receptor beta chain was carried out in a study of CD8+ T cells in alopecia areata. Study overall: Treated patients swallowed 5 to 10 mg of oral tofacitinib twice daily. After 6 to 18 months of tofacitinib, follow-up continued 6 months off drug.

The CDR3 runs to 15 residues. Germline CDR1 is MNHEY and CDR2 is SMNVEV (reference sequence). Trimming took 5 bases from V and 5 from J; bases not matched to a gene: 6. Treatment described: oral pan-JAK inhibitor, 5-10 mg twice daily. From alopecia areata patients, lesional scalp punch biopsies and peripheral blood were collected. TCR sequencing used cDNA made by reverse transcription of extracted RNA. Method: immunoSEQ multiplex PCR; TCRdb's copy keeps in-frame clones and lacks some. There are 42,000 or so clones in the sample; about nine tenths occur only once, and approximately 17% lies in the top ten.

The material was CD8+ T cells sorted from blood, obtained at week 24, from a patient treated with tofacitinib. The chain combines TRBV27 with TRBJ2-1; 10 nucleotides line up with TRBD1. The clonotype was recovered from a human donor with alopecia areata. CDR3 nucleotide sequence: TGTGCCAGCAGTCGGGGACAGGGGACGCACAATGAGCAGTTCTTC. Its protein product is CASSRGQGTHNEQFF.